The clone carrying this T cell receptor beta chain was seen a few times. This sample was included in a study of T cells after yellow fever vaccination. Production of TCR cDNA was by 5'RACE template switching, which also added a universal primer site and UMIs. In TCRdb, the 5' RACE reads were re-called with MiXCR into one record per CDR3 protein. This table has some 99,000 distinct CDR3 sequences, 5.8% appearing once. The CDR3 runs 15 residues. Germline loops: CDR1 SGHDN, CDR2 FVKESK. Trimming removed 0 bases at V and 5 bases at J, with 14 bases between. The sample was CD8+ T cells sorted from PBMCs, taken 10 days after the yellow fever booster vaccination. This TCR came from a man between 18 and 35 years old who received the YFV17D yellow fever vaccine. V usage is TRBV14 and J usage is TRBJ2-7; D call uncertain. The CDR3 nucleotides are TGTGCCAGCAGCCAAGATGGTACTCCGGGCCACGAGCAGTACTTC. Its translation is CASSQDGTPGHEQYF.